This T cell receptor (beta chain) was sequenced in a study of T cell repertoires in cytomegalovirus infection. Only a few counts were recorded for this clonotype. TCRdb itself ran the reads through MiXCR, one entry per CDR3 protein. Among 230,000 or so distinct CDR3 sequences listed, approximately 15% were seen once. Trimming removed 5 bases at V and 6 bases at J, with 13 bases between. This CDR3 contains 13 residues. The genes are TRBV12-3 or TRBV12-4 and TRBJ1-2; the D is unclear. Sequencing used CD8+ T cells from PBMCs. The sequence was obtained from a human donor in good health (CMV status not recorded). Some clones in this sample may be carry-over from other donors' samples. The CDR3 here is CASSEGLGNGYTF. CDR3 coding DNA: TGTGCCAGCAGTGAGGGCCTAGGGAATGGCTACACCTTC.